This T cell receptor beta chain was found in a study of lymphopenia after photon versus proton radiotherapy. The V gene end was trimmed by 2 bases and the J gene end by 2 bases; junction bases not matched to a gene: 6. The CDR3 runs 15 residues. Per germline, CDR1 SGHDT and CDR2 YYEEEE. The table came from immunoSEQ multiplex PCR; TCRdb's copy has only in-frame clones and leaves some out. Found here are tens of thousands of clones, roughly 84% of them singletons; the top ten hold around 2.2%. Overall study results and limits: Relative stability marked proton patients; photon patients lost diversity and naive cells.

Points on this clone: Its antigen remains unidentified.

The input for sequencing was peripheral blood, taken from a patient treated with proton-based radiotherapy. V is TRBV5-6 and J is TRBJ2-7; 8 bases map to TRBD1. This TCR was sampled from a man in his 60s with pancreatic cancer. The CDR3: CASSLQTGDPYEQYF. The DNA for the CDR3 is TGTGCCAGCAGCTTACAGACAGGGGACCCCTACGAGCAGTACTTC. The full variable domain, rest sourced from reference TRBV5-6 and TRBJ2-7, is DAGVTQSPTHLIKTRGQQVTLRCSPKSGHDTVSWYQQALGQGPQFIFQYYEEEERQRGNFPDRFSGHQFPNYSSELNVNALLLGDSALYLCASSLQTGDPYEQYFGPGTRLTVT.